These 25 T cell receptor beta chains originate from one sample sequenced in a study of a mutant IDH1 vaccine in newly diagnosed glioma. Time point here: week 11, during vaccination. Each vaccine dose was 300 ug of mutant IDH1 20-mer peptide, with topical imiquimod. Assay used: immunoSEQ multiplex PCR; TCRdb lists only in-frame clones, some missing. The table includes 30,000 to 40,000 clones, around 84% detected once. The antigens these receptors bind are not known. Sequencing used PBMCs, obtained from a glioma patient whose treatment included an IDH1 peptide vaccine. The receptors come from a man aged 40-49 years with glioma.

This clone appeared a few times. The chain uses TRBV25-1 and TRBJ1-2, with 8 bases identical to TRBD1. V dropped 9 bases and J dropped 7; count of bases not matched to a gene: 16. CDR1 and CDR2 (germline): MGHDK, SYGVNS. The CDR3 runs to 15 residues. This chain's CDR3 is CASQPSQGVGSGYTF. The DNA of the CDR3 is TGTGCCAGTCAACCTTCACAGGGGGTTGGGTCTGGCTACACCTTC.

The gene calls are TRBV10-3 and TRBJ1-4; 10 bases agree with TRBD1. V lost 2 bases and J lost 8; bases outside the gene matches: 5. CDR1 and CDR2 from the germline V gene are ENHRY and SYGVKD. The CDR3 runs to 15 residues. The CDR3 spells CAISEAGTGDEKLFF. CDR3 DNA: TGTGCCATCAGTGAGGCCGGGACAGGGGACGAAAAACTGTTTTTT.

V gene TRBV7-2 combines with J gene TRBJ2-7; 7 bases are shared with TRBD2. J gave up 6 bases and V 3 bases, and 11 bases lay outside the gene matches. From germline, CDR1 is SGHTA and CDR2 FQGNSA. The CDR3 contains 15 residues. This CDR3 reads CASSFRRESPLEQYF. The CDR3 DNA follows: TGTGCCAGCAGCTTTAGGCGGGAGAGCCCCCTCGAGCAGTACTTC.

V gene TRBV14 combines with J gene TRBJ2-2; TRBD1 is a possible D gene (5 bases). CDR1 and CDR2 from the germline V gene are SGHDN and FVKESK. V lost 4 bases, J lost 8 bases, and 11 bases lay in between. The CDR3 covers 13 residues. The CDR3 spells CASSLLQVGELFF. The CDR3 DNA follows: TGTGCCAGCAGCCTCCTACAGGTTGGGGAGCTGTTTTTT.

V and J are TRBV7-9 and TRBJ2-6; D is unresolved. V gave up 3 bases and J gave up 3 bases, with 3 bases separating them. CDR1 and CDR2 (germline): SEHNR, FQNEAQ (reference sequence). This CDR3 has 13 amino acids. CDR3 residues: CASSFVGANVLTF. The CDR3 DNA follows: TGTGCCAGCAGCTTTGTTGGGGCCAACGTCCTGACTTTC.

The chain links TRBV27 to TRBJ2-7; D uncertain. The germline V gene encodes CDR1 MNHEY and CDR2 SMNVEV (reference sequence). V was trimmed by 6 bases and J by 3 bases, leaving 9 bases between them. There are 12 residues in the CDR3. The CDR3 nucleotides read TGTGCCAGCAGCCAGAACAGCTACGAGCAGTACTTC. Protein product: CASSQNSYEQYF.

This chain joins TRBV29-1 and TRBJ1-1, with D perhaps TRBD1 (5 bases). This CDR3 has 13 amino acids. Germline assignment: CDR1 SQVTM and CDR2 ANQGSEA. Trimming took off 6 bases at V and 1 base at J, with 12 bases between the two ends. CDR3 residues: CSVTGTANTEAFF. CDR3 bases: TGCAGCGTCACCGGGACTGCGAACACTGAAGCTTTCTTT. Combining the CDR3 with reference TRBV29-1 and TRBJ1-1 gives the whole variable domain SAVISQKPSRDICQRGTSLTIQCQVDSQVTMMFWYRQQPGQSLTLIATANQGSEATYESGFVIDKFPISRPNLTFSTLTVSNMSPEDSSIYLCSVTGTANTEAFFGQGTRLTVV.

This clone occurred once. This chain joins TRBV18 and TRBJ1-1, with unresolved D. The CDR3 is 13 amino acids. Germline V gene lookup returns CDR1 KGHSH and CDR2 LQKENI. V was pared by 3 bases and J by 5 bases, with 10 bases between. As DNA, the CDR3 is TGTGCCAGCTCACCGGATCGCGCGACTGAAGCTTTCTTT. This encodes CASSPDRATEAFF.

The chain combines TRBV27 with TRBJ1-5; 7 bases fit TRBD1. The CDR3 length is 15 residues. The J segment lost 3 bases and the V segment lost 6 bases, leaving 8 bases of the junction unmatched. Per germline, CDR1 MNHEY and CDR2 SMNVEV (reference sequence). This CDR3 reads CASRTGQLNNQPQHF. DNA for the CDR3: TGTGCCAGCAGGACGGGACAGCTAAACAATCAGCCCCAGCATTTT.

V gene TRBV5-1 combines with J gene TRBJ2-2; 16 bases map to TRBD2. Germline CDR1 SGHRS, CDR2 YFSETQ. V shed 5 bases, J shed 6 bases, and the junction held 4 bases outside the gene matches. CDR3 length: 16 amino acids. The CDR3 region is CASRQGLAGGPGELFF. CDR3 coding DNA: TGCGCCAGCAGACAGGGACTAGCGGGAGGGCCCGGGGAGCTGTTTTTT.

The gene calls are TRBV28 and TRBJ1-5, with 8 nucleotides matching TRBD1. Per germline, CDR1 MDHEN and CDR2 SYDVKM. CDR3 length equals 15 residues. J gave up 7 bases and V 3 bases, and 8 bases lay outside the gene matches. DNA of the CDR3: TGTGCCAGCAGTTTGCCCCGGACAGGGAGGCAGCCCCAGCATTTT. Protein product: CASSLPRTGRQPQHF.

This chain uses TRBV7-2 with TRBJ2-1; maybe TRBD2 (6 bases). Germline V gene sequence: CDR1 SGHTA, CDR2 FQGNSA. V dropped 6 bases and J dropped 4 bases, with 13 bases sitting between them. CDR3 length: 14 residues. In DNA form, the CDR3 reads TGTGCCAGCAGTAGGGTTAGCGGATACAATGAGCAGTTCTTC. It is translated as CASSRVSGYNEQFF.

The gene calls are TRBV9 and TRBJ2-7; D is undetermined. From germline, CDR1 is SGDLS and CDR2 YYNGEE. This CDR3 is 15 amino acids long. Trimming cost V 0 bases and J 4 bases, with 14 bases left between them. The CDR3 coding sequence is TGTGCCAGCAGCGTAGATTCCAAGGGCTGGTACGAGCAGTACTTC. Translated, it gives CASSVDSKGWYEQYF. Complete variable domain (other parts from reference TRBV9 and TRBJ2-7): DSGVTQTPKHLITATGQRVTLRCSPRSGDLSVYWYQQSLDQGLQFLIQYYNGEERAKGNILERFSAQQFPDLHSELNLSSLELGDSALYFCASSVDSKGWYEQYFGPGTRLTVT.

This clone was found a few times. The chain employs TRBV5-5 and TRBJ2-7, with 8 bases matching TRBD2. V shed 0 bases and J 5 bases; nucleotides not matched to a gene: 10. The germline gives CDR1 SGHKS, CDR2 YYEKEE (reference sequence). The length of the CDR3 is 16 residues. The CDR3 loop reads CASSLGAGEGSDEQYF. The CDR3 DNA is TGTGCCAGCAGCTTGGGAGCGGGAGAAGGGTCCGACGAGCAGTACTTC. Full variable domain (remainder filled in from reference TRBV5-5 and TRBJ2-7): DAGVTQSPTHLIKTRGQQVTLRCSPISGHKSVSWYQQVLGQGPQFIFQYYEKEERGRGNFPDRFSARQFPNYSSELNVNALLLGDSALYLCASSLGAGEGSDEQYFGPGTRLTVT.

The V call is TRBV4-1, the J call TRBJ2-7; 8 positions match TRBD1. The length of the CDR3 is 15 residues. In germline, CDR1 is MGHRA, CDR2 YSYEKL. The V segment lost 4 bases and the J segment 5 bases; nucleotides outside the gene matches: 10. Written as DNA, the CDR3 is TGCGCCAGCAGCCTCGGACAGGGCTTCAGTGACGAGCAGTACTTC. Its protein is CASSLGQGFSDEQYF.

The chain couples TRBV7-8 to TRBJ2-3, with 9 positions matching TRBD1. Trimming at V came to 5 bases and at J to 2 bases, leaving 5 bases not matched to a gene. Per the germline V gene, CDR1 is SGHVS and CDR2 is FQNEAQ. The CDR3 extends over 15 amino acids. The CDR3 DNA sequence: TGTGCCAGCAGCCAGACAGGGGGGGCCACAGATACGCAGTATTTT. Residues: CASSQTGGATDTQYF.

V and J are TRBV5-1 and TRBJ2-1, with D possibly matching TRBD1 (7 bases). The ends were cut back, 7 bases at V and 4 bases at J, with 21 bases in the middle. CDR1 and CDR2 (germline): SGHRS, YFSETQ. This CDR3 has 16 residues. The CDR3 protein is CASVGGGGQSYNEQFF. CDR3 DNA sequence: TGCGCCAGCGTAGGCGGAGGGGGCCAGTCTTACAATGAGCAGTTCTTC.

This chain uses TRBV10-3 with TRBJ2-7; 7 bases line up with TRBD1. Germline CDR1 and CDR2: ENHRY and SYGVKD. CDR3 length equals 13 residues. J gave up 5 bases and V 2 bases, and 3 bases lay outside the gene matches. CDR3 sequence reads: CAISETGDHEQYF. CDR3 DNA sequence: TGTGCCATCAGTGAGACAGGGGACCACGAGCAGTACTTC.

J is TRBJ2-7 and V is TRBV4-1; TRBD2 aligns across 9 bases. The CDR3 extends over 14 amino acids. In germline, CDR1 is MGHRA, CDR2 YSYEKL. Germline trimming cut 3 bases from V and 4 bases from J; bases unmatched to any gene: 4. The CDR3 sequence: CASSHSGRGYEQYF. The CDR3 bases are TGCGCCAGCAGCCATAGCGGGAGAGGGTACGAGCAGTACTTC.

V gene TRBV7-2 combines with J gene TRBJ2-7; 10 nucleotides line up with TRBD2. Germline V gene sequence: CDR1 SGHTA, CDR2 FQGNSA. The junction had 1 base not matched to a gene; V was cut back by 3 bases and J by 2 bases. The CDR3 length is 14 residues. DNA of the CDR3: TGTGCCAGCAGCTTCAGCGGGAGGGCCTACGAGCAGTACTTC. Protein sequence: CASSFSGRAYEQYF.

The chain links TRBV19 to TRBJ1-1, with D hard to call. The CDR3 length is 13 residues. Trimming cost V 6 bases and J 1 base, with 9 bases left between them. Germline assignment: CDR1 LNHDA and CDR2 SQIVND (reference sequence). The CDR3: CASREGTNTEAFF. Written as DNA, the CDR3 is TGTGCCAGTAGGGAGGGAACGAACACTGAAGCTTTCTTT.

The CDR3 region is CASSQEPSGSKGEQFF. As DNA, the CDR3 is TGCGCCAGCAGCCAAGAACCTAGCGGGAGTAAGGGTGAGCAGTTCTTC. The V call is TRBV4-3, the J call TRBJ2-1; TRBD2 matches 10 bases. There are 16 residues in the CDR3. V lost 0 bases, J lost 9 bases, and 8 bases stayed unmatched. Germline values: CDR1 LGHNA, CDR2 YSLEER.

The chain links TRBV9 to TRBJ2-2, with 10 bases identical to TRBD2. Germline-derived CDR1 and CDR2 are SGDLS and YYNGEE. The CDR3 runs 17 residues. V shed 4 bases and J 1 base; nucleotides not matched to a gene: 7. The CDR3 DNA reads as TGTGCCAGCAGCAAGACACTAGCGGGGCTGAACACCGGGGAGCTGTTTTTT. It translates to CASSKTLAGLNTGELFF.

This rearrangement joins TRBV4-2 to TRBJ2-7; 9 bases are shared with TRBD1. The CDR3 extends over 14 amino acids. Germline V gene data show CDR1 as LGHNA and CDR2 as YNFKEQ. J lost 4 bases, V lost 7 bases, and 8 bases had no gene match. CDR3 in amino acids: CASTPGQGPYEQYF. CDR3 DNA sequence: TGTGCCAGCACACCGGGACAGGGTCCATACGAGCAGTACTTC.

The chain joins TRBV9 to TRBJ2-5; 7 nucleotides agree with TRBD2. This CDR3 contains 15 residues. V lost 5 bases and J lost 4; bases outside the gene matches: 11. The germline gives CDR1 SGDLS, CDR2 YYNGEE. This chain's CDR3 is CASSGRGLWVETQYF. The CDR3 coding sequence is TGTGCCAGCAGTGGGAGGGGACTGTGGGTAGAGACCCAGTACTTC. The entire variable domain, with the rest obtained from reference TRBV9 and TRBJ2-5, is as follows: DSGVTQTPKHLITATGQRVTLRCSPRSGDLSVYWYQQSLDQGLQFLIQYYNGEERAKGNILERFSAQQFPDLHSELNLSSLELGDSALYFCASSGRGLWVETQYFGPGTRLLVL.